The 27 T cell receptor beta chains given below trace back to one sample, sequenced in a study of regulatory T cells in long-lasting Graves disease. The time point denotes: newly diagnosed GD, antithyroid drugs for less than 3 months. The TCR library was made from RNA extracted from PBMCs. Library construction for TCR beta used iRepertoire HTBI primers and Arm-PCR of CDR3 regions. A single record per CDR3 protein comes from TCRdb applying MiXCR to the multiplex PCR reads. Among 250,000 to 400,000 distinct CDR3 sequences listed, roughly 18% were seen once. Material: peripheral blood mononuclear cells (PBMCs), obtained at new diagnosis, from a patient treated with antithyroid drugs. The receptors shown here come from a female donor with Graves disease.

This clonotype was recorded a few times. This rearrangement joins TRBV11-2 to TRBJ2-7; either TRBD1 or TRBD2 may supply D (5 bases each). The CDR3 is 16 amino acids. Germline CDR1 and CDR2: SGHAT and FQNNGV. Trimming cost V 3 bases and J 0 bases, with 15 bases left between them. For the CDR3, the DNA is TGTGCCAGCAGCTTGTGGGACGCCCTTGCCTCCTACGAGCAGTACTTC. This encodes CASSLWDALASYEQYF.

The sample holds a few counts of this clonotype. The rearrangement links TRBV6-1 to TRBJ2-1; TRBD2 matches 10 bases. The V gene end was trimmed by 4 bases and the J gene end by 9 bases; junction bases not matched to a gene: 6. The CDR3 loop spans 14 amino acids. Germline V gene lookup returns CDR1 MNHNS and CDR2 SASEGT. CDR3 nucleotide sequence: TGTGCCAGCAGTGCCGGGACTAGCGCGAGTGAGCAGTTCTTC. Translated: CASSAGTSASEQFF.

This clonotype was detected only a few times. J is TRBJ2-5 and V is TRBV5-1, with D perhaps matching TRBD1 or TRBD2 (5 bases each). This CDR3 has 16 residues. Trimming left V 0 bases short and J 7 bases short, with 19 bases between. Germline assignment: CDR1 SGHRS and CDR2 YFSETQ. CDR3 region: CASSLAGAEGPGTQYF. Written as DNA, the CDR3 is TGCGCCAGCAGCTTGGCCGGGGCGGAAGGCCCAGGGACCCAGTACTTC. Full variable domain (remainder filled in from reference TRBV5-1 and TRBJ2-5): KAGVTQTPRYLIKTRGQQVTLSCSPISGHRSVSWYQQTPGQGLQFLFEYFSETQRNKGNFPGRFSGRQFSNSRSEMNVSTLELGDSALYLCASSLAGAEGPGTQYFGPGTRLLVL.

This clonotype was counted at least ten times. This sequence joins TRBV2 and TRBJ2-5; tentative D call: TRBD2 (5 bases). CDR1 SNHLY and CDR2 FYNNEI come from the germline V gene. V gave up 8 bases and J gave up 2 bases, with 15 bases separating them. The CDR3 totals 14 residues. The CDR3 DNA reads as TGTGCCAGCCGAGGGTTGCCTGAACAAGAGACCCAGTACTTC. This codes for CASRGLPEQETQYF.

This clonotype was picked up many times. The rearrangement joins TRBV27 to TRBJ1-5, with no clear D. This CDR3 comprises 14 residues. Germline V gives CDR1 MNHEY, CDR2 SMNVEV (reference sequence). Trimming left V 5 bases short and J 4 bases short, with 12 bases between. The CDR3 protein is CASSQGPLNQPQHF. The CDR3 DNA reads as TGTGCCAGCAGTCAAGGACCGTTGAATCAGCCCCAGCATTTT.

In its sample, this clonotype was seen many times. The CDR3, as DNA: TGTGCCTGGAGTGTACCAGGTAATGAGCAGTTCTTC. It translates to CAWSVPGNEQFF. The chain recombines TRBV30 with TRBJ2-1; D call uncertain. From germline, CDR1 is GTSNPN and CDR2 SVGIG (reference sequence). The CDR3 is made up of 12 amino acids. Between the trimmed V and J ends, which lost 0 bases and 7 bases, there was a span of 7 bases.

This clonotype has a handful of counts. The rearrangement joins TRBV7-9 to TRBJ2-7, with TRBD1 matching over 9 bases. Germline values: CDR1 SEHNR, CDR2 FQNEAQ (reference sequence). The V gene end was trimmed by 1 base and the J gene end by 4 bases; junction bases not matched to a gene: 8. This CDR3 spans 16 amino acids. CDR3 residues: CASSLVSGQGSYEQYF. CDR3 bases: TGTGCCAGCAGCTTAGTCTCGGGACAGGGATCATACGAGCAGTACTTC.

This clonotype has at least ten counts. The V call is TRBV7-8, the J call TRBJ1-3; the D is unclear. Looked up from germline, CDR1 is SGHVS and CDR2 is FQNEAQ. The CDR3 sequence is 15 residues long. Trimming removed 5 bases from V and 0 bases from J, with 11 bases in between. The CDR3 DNA reads TGTGCCAGCAGCCCAACGGAGGGCTCTGGAAACACCATATATTTT. Its translation is CASSPTEGSGNTIYF.

This clonotype was seen just once. The gene calls are TRBV5-5 and TRBJ2-5; no reliable D call. V was pared by 4 bases and J by 2 bases, with 15 bases between. From germline, CDR1 is SGHKS and CDR2 YYEKEE (reference sequence). This CDR3 is built from 15 residues. In DNA form, the CDR3 reads TGTGCCAGCAGCCTTAGTACGGGTCGGCAAGAGACCCAGTACTTC. This translates into CASSLSTGRQETQYF.

This clonotype was detected many times. An end of the junction differs from the germline gene, which may be a read error. The chain recombines TRBV15 with TRBJ1-3; no reliable D call. Germline CDR1 LNHNV, CDR2 YYDKDF (reference sequence). The CDR3 runs 17 residues. The CDR3 region is CATSRDGLWGDGDTIYF. The CDR3 bases are TGTGCCACCAGCAGAGATGGGCTATGGGGAGATGGAGACACCATATATTTT.

This clonotype was detected ten times or more. The CDR3, as DNA: TGTGCCACCAGCCTACACCGAAGTCCGACAGGGACTTATAGCACTGAAGCTTTCTTT. The encoded protein is CATSLHRSPTGTYSTEAFF. V usage is TRBV15 and J usage is TRBJ1-1; 7 bases map to TRBD1. The V and J ends lost 5 bases and 4 bases, in that order; junction bases with no gene match: 22. Germline CDR1 LNHNV, CDR2 YYDKDF (reference sequence). The CDR3 spans 19 residues.

This clonotype has only a few counts. This chain links TRBV28 with TRBJ1-4; no firm D call. The germline V gene has CDR1 MDHEN and CDR2 SYDVKM. The V end was cut by 5 bases, the J end by 7 bases, with 20 bases between. The CDR3 runs to 16 residues. The CDR3 nucleotides read TGTGCCAGCAGTCTCCCCCAAGGGCAAGGCCGTGAAAAACTGTTTTTT. Translated, it gives CASSLPQGQGREKLFF.

As regards this clonotype: With a far larger clone one base away, a read error is the likely cause. The rearrangement uses TRBV7-2 and TRBJ2-5; no definite D call. Germline CDR1 reads SGHTA; CDR2 reads FQGNSA. The CDR3 is 11 residues long. V lost 10 bases, J lost 3 bases, and 9 bases lay in between. The CDR3 coding sequence is TGTGCCATCGAGGATGAAGAGACCCAGTACTTC. It yields the protein CAIEDEETQYF.

The chain carries TRBV12-3 or TRBV12-4 and TRBJ2-3, with D perhaps assigned TRBD1 or TRBD2 (5 bases each). The ends were cut back, 8 bases at V and 0 bases at J, with 9 bases in the middle. CDR3 size: 13 residues. CDR3 DNA: TGTGCCAGCTCCGGGGCTAGCACAGATACGCAGTATTTT. Its translation: CASSGASTDTQYF.

With regard to this clonotype: A much bigger clone sits one base away, suggesting this may be a read error. The V call is TRBV20-1, the J call TRBJ2-5, with D perhaps TRBD2 (5 bases). Germline V CDR1 and CDR2: DFQATT, SNEGSKA (reference sequence). The CDR3 spans 15 residues. CDR3 DNA: TGCAGTGCTAGCCTCGCGGACTGGTACCAAGAGGCCCAGTACTTC. Protein product: CSASLADWYQEAQYF.

The rearrangement uses TRBV19 and TRBJ2-5; D unclear. There are 13 residues in the CDR3. Germline values: CDR1 LNHDA, CDR2 SQIVND (reference sequence). V lost 4 bases and J lost 3, with 9 bases in between. CDR3 sequence (DNA): TGTGCCAGTAGTACCTGGATAGAAGAGACCCAGTACTTC. Its translation: CASSTWIEETQYF.

This clonotype was seen ten or more times. The genes are TRBV2 and TRBJ2-7; D unresolved. Trimming removed 1 base from V and 0 bases from J, with 7 bases in between. Germline CDR1 and CDR2: SNHLY and FYNNEI. The CDR3 totals 14 residues. CDR3 protein: CASSEGAGSYEQYF. CDR3 coding DNA: TGTGCCAGCAGTGAAGGGGCAGGCTCCTACGAGCAGTACTTC. Looking up the rest from reference TRBV2 and TRBJ2-7 gives the full variable domain: EPEVTQTPSHQVTQMGQEVILRCVPISNHLYFYWYRQILGQKVEFLVSFYNNEISEKSEIFDDQFSVERPDGSNFTLKIRSTKLEDSAMYFCASSEGAGSYEQYFGPGTRLTVT.

This clonotype was observed at least ten times. This CDR3 reads CASSQESGSGNTIYF. For the CDR3, the DNA is TGTGCCAGCAGCCAAGAAAGCGGGTCGGGAAACACCATATATTTT. This chain uses TRBV3-1 with TRBJ1-3; D is undetermined. The CDR3 consists of 15 residues. From germline, CDR1 is LGHDT and CDR2 YNNKEL (reference sequence). V lost 0 bases and J lost 4, with 10 bases in between.

In its sample, this clonotype was seen many times. The chain uses TRBV19 and TRBJ1-2; perhaps TRBD1 as D (6 bases). V lost 4 bases, J lost 3 bases, and 15 bases lay in between. Germline V gene data show CDR1 as LNHDA and CDR2 as SQIVND (reference sequence). The CDR3 totals 15 residues. CDR3 sequence: CASSTPRDNYYGYTF. DNA for the CDR3: TGTGCCAGTAGTACCCCCCGGGACAACTACTATGGCTACACCTTC.

This clonotype was seen ten or more times. The DNA of the CDR3 is TGTGCCAGCAGCCCCGGGAGGGGGGGGTTCGAGCAGTACTTC. Translation: CASSPGRGGFEQYF. V is TRBV11-2 and J is TRBJ2-7; 8 bases align to TRBD2. Germline CDR1 reads SGHAT; CDR2 reads FQNNGV. J gave up 6 bases and V 5 bases, and 9 bases lay outside the gene matches. The CDR3 runs 14 residues.

About this clonotype: Likely a read error: the CDR3 ends without its conserved phenylalanine or tryptophan. The rearrangement joins TRBV5-1 to TRBJ2-3; tentatively, D is TRBD1 (6 bases). V was trimmed by 7 bases and J by 0 bases, leaving 15 bases between them. The CDR3 runs to 15 residues. The germline gives CDR1 SGHRS, CDR2 YFSETQ. The CDR3 nucleotides read TGCGCCAGCTACGACAGGCCTCCCAGCACAGATACGCAGTATCTT. It specifies CASYDRPPSTDTQYL.

The V and J genes are TRBV2 and TRBJ2-1; TRBD2 matches at 11 bases. CDR3 length: 15 residues. Per germline, CDR1 SNHLY and CDR2 FYNNEI. V shed 5 bases, J shed 5 bases, and the junction held 5 bases outside the gene matches. The CDR3 sequence: CASSKTGLADNEQFF. DNA of the CDR3: TGTGCCAGCAGTAAGACGGGACTAGCGGACAATGAGCAGTTCTTC. Combining the CDR3 with reference TRBV2 and TRBJ2-1 gives the whole variable domain EPEVTQTPSHQVTQMGQEVILRCVPISNHLYFYWYRQILGQKVEFLVSFYNNEISEKSEIFDDQFSVERPDGSNFTLKIRSTKLEDSAMYFCASSKTGLADNEQFFGPGTRLTVL.

In regard to this clonotype: One base separates it from a far larger clone, so it is likely a read error. The chain is built from TRBV2 and TRBJ1-1; D uncertain. Germline V gene sequence: CDR1 SNHLY, CDR2 FYNNEI. The length of the CDR3 is 14 residues. In nucleotides, the CDR3 is TGTGCCAGCAGTTTAGTGGGCTCGAACACTGGAGCTTTCTTT. It encodes CASSLVGSNTGAFF. The full variable domain, its missing parts supplied by reference TRBV2 and TRBJ1-1, is EPEVTQTPSHQVTQMGQEVILRCVPISNHLYFYWYRQILGQKVEFLVSFYNNEISEKSEIFDDQFSVERPDGSNFTLKIRSTKLEDSAMYFCASSLVGSNTGAFFGQGTRLTVV.

This clonotype has at least ten counts. This sequence joins TRBV5-1 and TRBJ2-7; weak D call: TRBD1 (5 bases). Germline loops: CDR1 SGHRS, CDR2 YFSETQ. The CDR3 spans 15 residues. V was shortened by 4 bases and J by 3 bases, with 17 bases between the two germline ends. CDR3 in DNA: TGCGCCAGCAGCCCCTCAGGGCTCTGGGACTACGAGCAGTACTTC. Amino acid sequence: CASSPSGLWDYEQYF.

This clonotype has ten or more counts. The CDR3 loop is CASTSGGDRGETQYF. Here the CDR3 DNA reads TGTGCCAGCACCTCTGGGGGGGACAGGGGTGAGACCCAGTACTTC. The rearrangement joins TRBV6-2 or TRBV6-3 to TRBJ2-5, with TRBD1 matching over 10 bases. V lost 7 bases, J lost 5 bases, and 10 bases stayed unmatched. The CDR3 extends over 15 amino acids. The V gene's germline CDR1 is MNHEY and CDR2 SVGEGT.

In its sample, this clonotype was seen a few times. The chain combines TRBV6-1 with TRBJ2-1; a possible D gene is TRBD1 (5 bases). V was trimmed by 3 bases and J by 5 bases, leaving 8 bases between them. The CDR3 totals 13 residues. Per the germline V gene, CDR1 is MNHNS and CDR2 is SASEGT. CDR3: CASSDSDNNEQFF. The CDR3 DNA follows: TGTGCCAGCAGTGACTCGGACAACAATGAGCAGTTCTTC.

This clonotype has just a few counts. This chain links TRBV27 with TRBJ1-5, with 7 bases identical to TRBD1. In germline, CDR1 is MNHEY, CDR2 SMNVEV (reference sequence). The CDR3 consists of 15 residues. Trimming at V came to 7 bases and at J to 4 bases, leaving 10 bases not matched to a gene. Written as DNA, the CDR3 is TGTGCCAGCAATCCTTTCAGGGGGGCGAATCAGCCCCAGCATTTT. Translating gives CASNPFRGANQPQHF.